These T cell receptor beta chains were read from a single sample in a study of T-cell reconstitution after alpha-beta-depleted transplantation in children. TCRdb re-analysed the PCR reads in MiXCR, keeping a single row per CDR3 protein. This table has about 500,000 distinct CDR3 sequences, approximately 32% appearing once. Sequenced here: PBMCs from the stem cell graft donor, sampled from the stem cell graft. The receptor source for this set is a human donor who donated a stem cell graft to a child with aplastic anemia. Each CDR3 is given with its conserved first and last residue. D genes are given only for firm matches. Some rows mark clone size as missing; the rest say once, few, many or name a class of expanded clone.

J,V,D,size,CDR3,DNA
TRBJ2-1,TRBV6-2/TRBV6-3,NA,NA,CASRHRFYEQFF,TGTGCCAGCAGACATCGTTTTTATGAGCAGTTCTTC
TRBJ2-5,TRBV6-2/TRBV6-3,NA,few,CASSYGGPETQYF,TGTGCCAGCAGTTACGGGGGCCCAGAGACCCAGTACTTC
TRBJ2-3,TRBV7-2,TRBD1,NA,CASSGGGTGADTQYF,TGTGCCAGCAGCGGAGGCGGGACAGGCGCAGATACGCAGTATTTT
TRBJ1-2,TRBV20-1,NA,NA,CSARRPGTDTMGVGYTF,TGCAGTGCTAGGAGGCCCGGGACCGACACTATGGGGGTGGGCTACACCTTC
TRBJ1-4,TRBV5-1,NA,NA,CASSSTRERSAREKLFF,TGCGCCAGCAGCTCGACCAGGGAGCGCTCCGCAAGGGAAAAACTGTTTTTT
TRBJ2-5,TRBV5-4,TRBD2,once,CASSQIEREGLETQYF,TGTGCCAGCAGCCAGATCGAGCGGGAGGGGCTAGAGACCCAGTACTTC
TRBJ2-2,TRBV20-1,TRBD2,many,CSARAGGLAGGGGELFF,TGCAGTGCTAGAGCGGGCGGACTAGCGGGGGGCGGCGGGGAGCTGTTTTTT
TRBJ2-7,TRBV30,TRBD1,few,CAGNRDSSYEQYF,TGTGCCGGTAACCGGGACAGCTCCTACGAGCAGTACTTC
TRBJ1-1,TRBV6-5,NA,NA,CASGERTEAFF,TGTGCCAGCGGGGAAAGGACTGAAGCTTTCTTT
TRBJ2-3,TRBV9,NA,NA,CASSVAGISTDTQYF,TGTGCCAGCAGCGTGGCGGGGATAAGCACAGATACGCAGTATTTT
TRBJ1-2,TRBV19,NA,few,CASSIGWRMGTANYGYTF,TGTGCCAGTAGTATTGGTTGGCGAATGGGCACAGCTAACTATGGCTACACCTTC
TRBJ2-7,TRBV5-1,TRBD2,NA,CASKALAGEDEQYF,TGCGCCAGCAAGGCACTAGCGGGAGAGGACGAGCAGTACTTC
TRBJ2-3,TRBV29-1,NA,NA,CSGEQGGGTDTQYF,TGCAGCGGAGAGCAGGGGGGGGGCACAGATACGCAGTATTTT
TRBJ1-5,TRBV13,TRBD1,NA,CASSLGGGRRSNQPQHF,TGTGCCAGCAGCTTAGGAGGGGGCCGGCGTAGCAATCAGCCCCAGCATTTT
TRBJ2-1,TRBV5-6,NA,many,CASRKGRLSEGQFF,TGTGCCAGCCGAAAGGGCAGGCTAAGTGAGGGGCAGTTCTTC
TRBJ1-2,TRBV7-9,TRBD1,few,CASSVGETGVGGYTF,TGTGCCAGCAGCGTGGGGGAGACAGGGGTAGGAGGCTACACCTTC
TRBJ1-1,TRBV28,TRBD1,NA,CASRRGLTEAFF,TGTGCCAGCAGAAGGGGGCTCACTGAAGCTTTCTTT
TRBJ2-3,TRBV7-8,TRBD2,NA,CASSPAGGGYTQYF,TGTGCCAGCAGCCCAGCGGGAGGGGGGTATACGCAGTATTTT
TRBJ1-1,TRBV5-1,NA,NA,CASSLTGTQLTEAFF,TGCGCCAGCAGCTTGACCGGGACACAGCTCACTGAAGCTTTCTTT
TRBJ2-2,TRBV9,TRBD2,NA,CASSPRGGWPSGTGELFF,TGTGCCAGCAGCCCGCGGGGAGGGTGGCCCTCGGGGACCGGGGAGCTGTTTTTT
TRBJ2-7,TRBV7-2,NA,few,CASSIRMDSTYEQYF,TGTGCCAGCAGCATCCGAATGGACAGTACCTACGAGCAGTACTTC
TRBJ2-7,TRBV12-3/TRBV12-4,NA,few,CASSLGVSGAYEQYF,TGTGCCAGCAGTTTAGGTGTTTCCGGGGCCTACGAGCAGTACTTC
TRBJ2-1,TRBV6-5,NA,few,CASSYFWGEWVEQFF,TGTGCCAGCAGTTACTTTTGGGGGGAGTGGGTTGAGCAGTTCTTC
TRBJ2-1,TRBV25-1,NA,few,CASSEVREQFF,TGTGCCAGCAGTGAGGTGAGGGAGCAGTTCTTC
TRBJ2-7,TRBV3-1,NA,NA,CASSQERGYEQYF,TGTGCCAGCAGCCAAGAGAGGGGCTACGAGCAGTACTTC
TRBJ2-3,TRBV29-1,NA,few,CSVTGYGSTDTQYF,TGCAGCGTTACCGGGTATGGAAGCACAGATACGCAGTATTTT